Listed below are T cell receptor beta chains from one sample, sequenced in a study of blood T cell repertoires in COVID-19. Measured with immunoSEQ multiplex PCR; TCRdb has only the in-frame clones, and not every one. Among some 200,000 clones listed, 70% to 90% were seen once. The sample comprised peripheral blood. The receptors derive from a woman aged 60-75 years with COVID-19, enrolled during active disease. The CDR3 runs from the conserved cysteine through the conserved F or W. Fields, in order: V gene, J gene, clone size, D gene, CDR3 protein. D genes are given only for firm matches. Not every row has a clone size; where given, it reads once, few, many or a size class.

TRBV19	TRBJ1-2	.	.	CASSRTTNYGYTF
TRBV21-1	TRBJ1-5	.	.	CASSGTGGGRMDQPQHF
TRBV4-3	TRBJ2-7	.	TRBD2	CASSQVTGTSSEQYF
TRBV7-2	TRBJ2-2	.	.	CASSLTRQNTGELFF
TRBV11-2	TRBJ1-1	.	.	CASSHTQDSPEAFF
TRBV19	TRBJ2-1	.	.	CASKDGNPYNEQFF
TRBV6-6	TRBJ2-5	.	.	CASSPPDSLQETQYF
TRBV28	TRBJ1-4	.	.	CASSLGAGRGEKLFF
TRBV24-1	TRBJ2-2	.	.	CATSDPGGAAPGELFF
TRBV3-1/TRBV3-2	TRBJ1-3	.	.	CASSPRGGTAGNTIYF
TRBV30	TRBJ2-3	.	TRBD2	CAWSVELAGGPDTQYF
TRBV27	TRBJ1-2	.	.	CASSQFGVPTATGVGYTF
TRBV29-1	TRBJ2-1	.	.	CSLRDSSSYNEQFF
TRBV14	TRBJ2-1	.	TRBD2	CASSQAPGTSGRVYNEQFF
TRBV11-3	TRBJ2-7	.	.	CASSLDPRGYEQYF
TRBV28	TRBJ2-3	.	TRBD2	CASRLTSGRAQYF
TRBV19	TRBJ2-7	.	.	CASSFAGRYEQYF
TRBV7-7	TRBJ1-6	.	.	CASSLDHAGVLGSPLHF
TRBV7-7	TRBJ2-5	.	TRBD1	CASSLQGSETQYF
TRBV4-3	TRBJ2-7	.	.	CASSQDANRYEQYF
TRBV6-1	TRBJ2-7	.	.	CASSESVSYEQYF
TRBV11-3	TRBJ2-1	.	TRBD2	CASSFSRGGPGNEQFF
TRBV4-1	TRBJ1-2	.	TRBD1	CASGQGIYYGYTF
TRBV29-1	TRBJ2-2	.	TRBD2	CSVDTPGLADGELFF
TRBV12-3/TRBV12-4	TRBJ2-7	.	.	CASSRQSYEQYF
TRBV6-5	TRBJ1-1	.	.	CASSPSRGEAFF
TRBV9	TRBJ2-7	.	TRBD1	CASSPAGQGAEQYF
TRBV4-3	TRBJ2-7	.	.	CASSQIVGRPLEQYF
TRBV16	TRBJ2-7	.	.	CASSQGQSYEQYF
TRBV7-2	TRBJ2-7	.	.	CASSLLSGQLSSYEQYF
TRBV24-1	TRBJ2-1	.	TRBD1	CATSDPGQGRYNEQFF
TRBV7-2	TRBJ2-7	.	TRBD2	CASSSRTSLEQYF
TRBV6-5	TRBJ1-5	few	TRBD1	CASRRGQGGQPQHF
TRBV5-6	TRBJ2-7	.	TRBD2	CASSLGLAGGPLEQYF
TRBV2	TRBJ2-7	.	.	CASSRESTYEQYF
TRBV7-8	TRBJ2-7	few	TRBD1	CASSPSTGGYEQYF
TRBV14	TRBJ1-6	once	.	CASSQVRGSPLHF
TRBV6-6	TRBJ1-1	few	.	CASSYDAGGTEAFF
TRBV7-2	TRBJ2-7	.	.	CATQRPGSDYSYEQYF
TRBV7-6	TRBJ2-6	few	.	CASSLVSDWEAGANVLTF
TRBV18	TRBJ1-6	.	TRBD1	CASSPGQGRSPLHF
TRBV5-5	TRBJ1-5	.	.	CASSSPTGLGNQPQHF
TRBV5-1	TRBJ1-1	.	.	CASSFRQLNTEAFF
TRBV9	TRBJ2-7	.	TRBD2	CASSVGIAGAHEQYF
TRBV19	TRBJ1-1	.	.	CASSIDRGTEAFF
TRBV9	TRBJ2-2	.	.	CASSARQDGELFF
TRBV7-9	TRBJ1-2	.	.	CASSLAIVEGGYTF
TRBV2	TRBJ2-7	.	TRBD2	CASSHGLAGVYEQYF
TRBV24-1	TRBJ2-1	few	.	CATSDFRGASNEQFF
TRBV5-1	TRBJ2-5	.	TRBD1	CASSLGGSGETQYF
TRBV10-2	TRBJ2-7	.	TRBD1	CASSRGQVTYEQYF
TRBV24-1	TRBJ2-3	.	TRBD2	CATSDPGTSRTQYF
TRBV27	TRBJ1-5	.	TRBD1	CASSLGTGGNQPQHF
TRBV4-3	TRBJ2-3	.	TRBD1	CASSQDFGTGSVDTQYF
TRBV28	TRBJ2-7	few	TRBD1	CASSSRTGKDEQYF
TRBV20-1	TRBJ2-7	.	.	CSASGAVDEQYF
TRBV20-1	TRBJ2-7	.	.	CSASLYGGNYEQYF
TRBV28	TRBJ2-3	few	TRBD2	CASKGGLAWDTQYF
TRBV4-1	TRBJ2-3	.	TRBD2	CASSQVGGAGTDTQYF
TRBV4-2	TRBJ2-7	.	TRBD2	CASSHETSGSYEQYF